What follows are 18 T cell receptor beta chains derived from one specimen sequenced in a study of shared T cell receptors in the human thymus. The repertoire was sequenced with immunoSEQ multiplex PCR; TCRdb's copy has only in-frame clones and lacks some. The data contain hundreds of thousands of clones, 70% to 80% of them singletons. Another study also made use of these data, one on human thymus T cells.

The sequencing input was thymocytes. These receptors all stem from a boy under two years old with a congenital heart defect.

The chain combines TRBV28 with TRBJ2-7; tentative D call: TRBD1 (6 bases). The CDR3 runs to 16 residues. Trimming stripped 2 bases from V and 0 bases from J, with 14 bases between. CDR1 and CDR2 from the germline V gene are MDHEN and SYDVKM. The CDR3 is CASSLPTQGSSYEQYF. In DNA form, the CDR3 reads TGTGCCAGCAGTTTACCCACGCAGGGGAGCTCCTACGAGCAGTACTTC. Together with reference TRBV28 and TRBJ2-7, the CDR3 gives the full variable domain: DVKVTQSSRYLVKRTGEKVFLECVQDMDHENMFWYRQDPGLGLRLIYFSYDVKMKEKGDIPEGYSVSREKKERFSLILESASTNQTSMYLCASSLPTQGSSYEQYFGPGTRLTVT.

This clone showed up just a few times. For the CDR3, the DNA is TGTGCCAGCAGCGAAGGGGGCGCGGACGAGCAGTACTTC. It encodes CASSEGGADEQYF. The chain links TRBV14 to TRBJ2-7, with 7 bases matching TRBD1. This CDR3 contains 13 residues. The V segment lost 5 bases and the J segment 5 bases; nucleotides outside the gene matches: 6. Germline V gene lookup returns CDR1 SGHDN and CDR2 FVKESK. The entire variable domain, with the rest obtained from reference TRBV14 and TRBJ2-7, is as follows: EAGVTQFPSHSVIEKGQTVTLRCDPISGHDNLYWYRRVMGKEIKFLLHFVKESKQDESGMPNNRFLAERTGGTYSTLKVQPAELEDSGVYFCASSEGGADEQYFGPGTRLTVT.

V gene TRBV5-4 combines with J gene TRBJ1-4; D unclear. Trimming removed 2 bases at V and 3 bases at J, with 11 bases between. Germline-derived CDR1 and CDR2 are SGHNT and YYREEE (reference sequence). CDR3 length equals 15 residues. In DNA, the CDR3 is TGTGCCAGCAGCTTATCCAGGCGACCTAATGAAAAACTGTTTTTT. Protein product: CASSLSRRPNEKLFF. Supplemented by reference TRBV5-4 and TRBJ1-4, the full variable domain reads ETGVTQSPTHLIKTRGQQVTLRCSSQSGHNTVSWYQQALGQGPQFIFQYYREEENGRGNFPPRFSGLQFPNYSSELNVNALELDDSALYLCASSLSRRPNEKLFFGSGTQLSVL.

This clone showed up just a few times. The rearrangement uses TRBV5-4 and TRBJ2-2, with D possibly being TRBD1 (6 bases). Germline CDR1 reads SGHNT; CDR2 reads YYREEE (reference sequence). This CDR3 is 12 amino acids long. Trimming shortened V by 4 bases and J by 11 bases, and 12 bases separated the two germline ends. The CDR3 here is CASSTDSEELFF. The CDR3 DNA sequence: TGTGCCAGCAGCACGGACAGCGAAGAGCTGTTTTTT.

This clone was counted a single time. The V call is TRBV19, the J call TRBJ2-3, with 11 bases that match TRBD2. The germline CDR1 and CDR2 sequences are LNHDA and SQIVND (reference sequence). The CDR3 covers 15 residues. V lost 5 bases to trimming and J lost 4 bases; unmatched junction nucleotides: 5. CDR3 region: CASSVTSGSADTQYF. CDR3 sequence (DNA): TGTGCCAGTAGTGTCACTAGCGGGAGCGCAGATACGCAGTATTTT.

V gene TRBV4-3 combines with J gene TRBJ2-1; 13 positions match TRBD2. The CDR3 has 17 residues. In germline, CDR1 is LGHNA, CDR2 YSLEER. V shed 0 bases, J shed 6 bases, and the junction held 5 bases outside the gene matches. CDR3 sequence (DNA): TGCGCCAGCAGCCAAGATCAAGGACTAGCGGGGGTCAATGAGCAGTTCTTC. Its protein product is CASSQDQGLAGVNEQFF.

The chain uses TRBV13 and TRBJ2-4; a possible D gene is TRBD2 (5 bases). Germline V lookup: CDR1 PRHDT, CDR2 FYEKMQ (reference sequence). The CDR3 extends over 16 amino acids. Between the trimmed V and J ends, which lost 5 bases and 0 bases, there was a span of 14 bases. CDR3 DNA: TGTGCCAGCAGCCCGGACTTCCAAGTAGCCAAAAACATTCAGTACTTC. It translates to CASSPDFQVAKNIQYF. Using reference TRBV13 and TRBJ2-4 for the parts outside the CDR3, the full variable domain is AAGVIQSPRHLIKEKRETATLKCYPIPRHDTVYWYQQGPGQDPQFLISFYEKMQSDKGSIPDRFSAQQFSDYHSELNMSSLELGDSALYFCASSPDFQVAKNIQYFGAGTRLSVL.

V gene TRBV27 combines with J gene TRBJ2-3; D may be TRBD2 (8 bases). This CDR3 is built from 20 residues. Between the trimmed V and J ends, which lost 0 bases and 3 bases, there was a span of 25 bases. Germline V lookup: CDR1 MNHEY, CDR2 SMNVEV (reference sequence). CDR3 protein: CASSLSSRGGWDSLTDTQYF. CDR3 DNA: TGTGCCAGCAGTTTATCAAGTCGGGGGGGATGGGACAGTCTTACAGATACGCAGTATTTT.

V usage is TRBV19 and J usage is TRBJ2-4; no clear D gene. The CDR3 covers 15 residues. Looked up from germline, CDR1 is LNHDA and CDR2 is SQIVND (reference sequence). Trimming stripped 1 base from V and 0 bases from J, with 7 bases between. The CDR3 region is CASSIGRLAKNIQYF. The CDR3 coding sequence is TGTGCCAGTAGTATAGGGAGACTAGCCAAAAACATTCAGTACTTC.

CDR3 region: CATSRVGWPSGYNEQFF. The CDR3 DNA follows: TGTGCCACCAGCAGAGTAGGTTGGCCTAGCGGTTACAATGAGCAGTTCTTC. The chain links TRBV15 to TRBJ2-1, with 7 nucleotides matching TRBD2. V lost 1 base, J lost 4 bases, and 10 bases stayed unmatched. The CDR3 spans 17 residues. Germline-derived CDR1 and CDR2 are LNHNV and YYDKDF (reference sequence).

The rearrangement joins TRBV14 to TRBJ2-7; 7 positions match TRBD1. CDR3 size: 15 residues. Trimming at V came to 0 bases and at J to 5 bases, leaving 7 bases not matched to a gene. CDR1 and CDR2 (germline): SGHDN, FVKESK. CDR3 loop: CASSQDETGYHEQYF. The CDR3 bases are TGTGCCAGCAGCCAAGATGAGACAGGGTACCACGAGCAGTACTTC.

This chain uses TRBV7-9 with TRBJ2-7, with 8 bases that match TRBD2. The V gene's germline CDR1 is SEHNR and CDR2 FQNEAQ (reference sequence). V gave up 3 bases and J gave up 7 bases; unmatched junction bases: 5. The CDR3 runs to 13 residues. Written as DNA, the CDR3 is TGTGCCAGCAGCTTCTCTAGCGGGTTAGAGCAGTACTTC. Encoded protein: CASSFSSGLEQYF.

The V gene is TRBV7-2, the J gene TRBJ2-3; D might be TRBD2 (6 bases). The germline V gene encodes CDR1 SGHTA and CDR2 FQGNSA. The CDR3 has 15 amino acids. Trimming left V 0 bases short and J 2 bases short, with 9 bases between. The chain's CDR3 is CASSLAAGSTDTQYF. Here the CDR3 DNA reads TGTGCCAGCAGCTTAGCGGCGGGGTCCACAGATACGCAGTATTTT.

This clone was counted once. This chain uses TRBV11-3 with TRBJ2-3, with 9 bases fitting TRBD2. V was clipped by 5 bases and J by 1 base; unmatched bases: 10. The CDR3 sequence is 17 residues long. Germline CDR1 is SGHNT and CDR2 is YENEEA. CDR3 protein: CASSPPGERGGTDTQYF. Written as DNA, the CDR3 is TGTGCCAGCAGCCCCCCCGGTGAGCGGGGGGGCACAGATACGCAGTATTTT.

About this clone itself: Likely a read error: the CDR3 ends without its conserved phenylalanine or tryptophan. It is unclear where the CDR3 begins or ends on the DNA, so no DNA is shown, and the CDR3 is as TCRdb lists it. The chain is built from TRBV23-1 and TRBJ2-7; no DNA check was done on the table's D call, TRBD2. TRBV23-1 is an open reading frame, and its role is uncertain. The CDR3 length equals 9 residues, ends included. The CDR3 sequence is CASSQSWGR.

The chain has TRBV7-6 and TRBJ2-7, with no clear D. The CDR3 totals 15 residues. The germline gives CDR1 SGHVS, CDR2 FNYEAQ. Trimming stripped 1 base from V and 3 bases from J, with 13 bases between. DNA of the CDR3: TGTGCCAGCAGCTTAGATCCGGCAGGCTACTACGAGCAGTACTTC. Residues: CASSLDPAGYYEQYF.

The DNA for the CDR3 is TGTGCCAGCAGCCCGGTGGTAGCGGGAGGGTCGGAGACCCAGTACTTC. Encoded protein: CASSPVVAGGSETQYF. The chain couples TRBV11-3 to TRBJ2-5; 11 bases fit TRBD2. Germline CDR1 and CDR2: SGHNT and YENEEA. V shed 5 bases and J 5 bases; nucleotides not matched to a gene: 10. The CDR3 loop spans 16 amino acids.

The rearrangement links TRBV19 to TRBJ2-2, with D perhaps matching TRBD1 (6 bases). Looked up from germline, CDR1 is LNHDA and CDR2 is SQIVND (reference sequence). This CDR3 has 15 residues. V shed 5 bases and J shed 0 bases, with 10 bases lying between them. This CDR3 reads CASSGGQTNTGELFF. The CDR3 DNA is TGTGCCAGTAGTGGGGGACAAACGAACACCGGGGAGCTGTTTTTT.